This TCR beta chain was sequenced for a study of Ad26.COV2.S vaccination and SARS-CoV-2 variants. At the level of the study: Recipients of Ad26.COV2.S got it intramuscularly, once or twice 56 days apart.

The V and J ends lost 6 bases and 3 bases, in that order; junction bases with no gene match: 2. Germline V lookup: CDR1 MNHEY, CDR2 SVGAGI. There are 14 residues in the CDR3. Assay: immunoSEQ multiplex PCR; the TCRdb copy retains only in-frame clones and omits some. The table has 350,000 to 600,000 clones, 80% to 90% seen once. As for treatment: some 20 received Ad26.COV2.S at low or high dose, single or two shots; five or six received placebo; per-sample allocation not given. Each sample was drawn 63 days after the first injection (of vaccine or placebo). In Boston, an adult donor aged 18-55 years took part.

The specimen comprised peripheral blood, sampled in a trial of Ad26.COV2.S vaccine versus placebo. The chain recombines TRBV6-5 with TRBJ2-3; 11 bases map to TRBD1. The TCR comes from a person between 18 and 59 years old who received the Ad26.COV2.S COVID-19 vaccine or a placebo. The CDR3 DNA reads as TGTGCCAGCAGAGGGACAGGGGGGACAGATACGCAGTATTTT. It yields the protein CASRGTGGTDTQYF.